This is a list of T cell receptor beta chains from one sample in a study of OX40 agonist ivuxolimab in advanced cancers. Libraries were prepared by immunoSEQ multiplex PCR; TCRdb keeps only in-frame clonotypes and omits some of them. The sample consists of around 95,000 clones, roughly 90% of them appearing once. The sequencing used CD4+ or CD8+ T cells sorted from blood, collected in a trial of the OX40 agonist ivuxolimab. Receptors originate from an adult with an advanced solid tumor such as melanoma, head and neck, liver or kidney cancer. CDR3s leave out the opening cysteine and the closing phenylalanine or tryptophan. The order of the fields is CDR3 length, J gene, V gene, CDR3 protein.

15 TRBJ2-5 TRBV7-9 ASSLGGPHRARETQY
12 TRBJ1-3 TRBV11-3 ASRRDNSGNTIY
14 TRBJ2-5 TRBV6-6 ASSYTAQGGQETQY
12 TRBJ1-1 TRBV6-5 ASSYSGQYTEAF
13 TRBJ2-7 TRBV5-4 ASSDPRQELYEQY
13 TRBJ2-1 TRBV2 ASKITSGSSDEQF
13 TRBJ1-5 TRBV28 ASSLFGGSYQPQH
11 TRBJ2-2 TRBV2 ASSPQGTGELF
14 TRBJ2-3 TRBV7-2 ASSLERTSGRGTQY
15 TRBJ2-1 TRBV18 ASSPPGVPSSYNEQF
16 TRBJ2-1 TRBV18 ASSPRLAGGPGYNEQF
13 TRBJ1-3 TRBV28 ASSLLGRRMDTIY
12 TRBJ2-3 TRBV11-2 ASSRLAIWDTQY
12 TRBJ1-3 TRBV7-9 ASSPAGSGNTIY
12 TRBJ1-5 TRBV2 ASSGTAKNQPQH
13 TRBJ2-2 TRBV19 ASSIGTRGSGELF
12 TRBJ2-2 TRBV5-6 ASTNRRLSGELF
12 TRBJ2-3 TRBV5-1 ASSLGGLADTQY
12 TRBJ1-1 TRBV18 ASSLWTENTEAF
13 TRBJ1-2 TRBV4-2 ASSQSFRTLYGYT
12 TRBJ2-7 TRBV7-2 ASSHTSGPYEQY
15 TRBJ1-4 TRBV5-1 ASSFGDRGLTNEKLF
10 TRBJ1-5 TRBV28 ASKQGKEPQH
13 TRBJ1-1 TRBV19 ASQDRGVLNTEAF
11 TRBJ1-1 TRBV11-2 ASSSDRNTEAF
14 TRBJ2-1 TRBV29-1 SVEQGLALNYNEQF
13 TRBJ1-4 TRBV5-8 ASSFRRSPNEKLF
12 TRBJ1-4 TRBV7-6 ASSLAQANEKLF
14 TRBJ2-6 TRBV9 ASSVTAQSGANVLT
11 TRBJ1-3 TRBV6-6 ASSRSSGNTIY
11 TRBJ2-7 TRBV7-9 ASSYPSSYEQY
11 TRBJ2-7 TRBV19 ASSKTGNYEQY
15 TRBJ2-5 TRBV18 ASSPQRQGTPQETQY
11 TRBJ2-5 TRBV7-2 ASSLAGPKTQY
13 TRBJ1-2 TRBV5-1 ASSSGQGKLGGYT
10 TRBJ1-1 TRBV6-5 ASSYYGHEAF
14 TRBJ2-3 TRBV7-3 ASSFPRGQGTDTQY
17 TRBJ2-6 TRBV29-1 SVEDSGQEIISGANVLT
13 TRBJ2-1 TRBV4-1 ASSSGRVNGNEQF
13 TRBJ2-7 TRBV28 ASSLTGQALYEQY
14 TRBJ1-4 TRBV6-1 ASREGLGTGSEKLF
12 TRBJ2-3 TRBV2 ASKGTVNTDTQY
14 TRBJ2-3 TRBV13 ASSYRDIRGTDTQY
13 TRBJ2-2 TRBV4-3 ASSQDIGNTGELF
12 TRBJ2-7 TRBV11-3 ASSLSGNTREQY
10 TRBJ1-2 TRBV25-1 ASSRTNYGYT
11 TRBJ2-7 TRBV7-2 ASSVAWGYEQY
12 TRBJ1-5 TRBV18 ASSPQGSNQPQH
12 TRBJ2-7 TRBV28 ASSPRQGASEQY